The rows below give T cell receptor beta chains drawn from one sample of a study of T-cell memory formation after mild COVID-19. TCRdb processed the 5' RACE reads anew with MiXCR; each CDR3 protein has one entry. Among about 110,000 distinct CDR3 sequences listed, 15% to 20% were seen once. The sequencing input was PBMCs or a T cell subset sorted from them (not recorded which). These receptors were taken from a man between 18 and 35 years old who had mild COVID-19 (a few samples of this study predate the infection). Cell type and time point are not known. CDR3s include the opening cysteine and the closing phenylalanine or tryptophan. Each record gives: D gene, clone size, J gene, V gene, CDR3 DNA, CDR3 protein. A D gene is named only where the DNA matches it firmly. The size field is filled for only some rows; it gives once, few, many or a size class.

D gene: TRBD2
clone size: few
J gene: TRBJ2-7
V gene: TRBV20-1
CDR3 DNA: TGCAGTGCTAGACTAGCGGGGGGACTCTCCTACGAGCAGTACTTC
CDR3 protein: CSARLAGGLSYEQYF

D gene: TRBD2
clone size: -
J gene: TRBJ2-7
V gene: TRBV4-2
CDR3 DNA: TGTGCCAGCAGCCAAGTTTGGCGGGGGGGCCTAGTAAACGAGCAGTACTTC
CDR3 protein: CASSQVWRGGLVNEQYF

D gene: TRBD1
clone size: many
J gene: TRBJ2-2
V gene: TRBV5-1
CDR3 DNA: TGCGCCAGCAGCGGGACAGGGAACACCGGGGAGCTGTTTTTT
CDR3 protein: CASSGTGNTGELFF

D gene: -
clone size: few
J gene: TRBJ1-5
V gene: TRBV20-1
CDR3 DNA: TGCAGTGCTCCGGACAGTTTCAATCAGCCCCAGCATTTT
CDR3 protein: CSAPDSFNQPQHF

D gene: -
clone size: -
J gene: TRBJ1-6
V gene: TRBV7-3
CDR3 DNA: TGTGCCAGCAGCCTCCAGGCCGGTAATTCACCCCTCCACTTT
CDR3 protein: CASSLQAGNSPLHF

D gene: -
clone size: few
J gene: TRBJ2-3
V gene: TRBV28
CDR3 DNA: TGTGCCAGCAGTTTACTGGGATCAGATACGCAGTATTTT
CDR3 protein: CASSLLGSDTQYF

D gene: -
clone size: -
J gene: TRBJ2-5
V gene: TRBV4-2
CDR3 DNA: TGTGCCAGCAGCCAAAAGAACCGGGGCCGGGCTGGGGAGACCCAGTACTTC
CDR3 protein: CASSQKNRGRAGETQYF

D gene: -
clone size: -
J gene: TRBJ2-5
V gene: TRBV7-9
CDR3 DNA: TGTGCCAGCAGCCTAGGGGGATTCTTACAAGAGACCCAGTACTTC
CDR3 protein: CASSLGGFLQETQYF

D gene: -
clone size: many
J gene: TRBJ2-3
V gene: TRBV5-1
CDR3 DNA: TGCGCCAGCAGCTTGGACAGGGATACGCAGTATTTT
CDR3 protein: CASSLDRDTQYF

D gene: TRBD2
clone size: -
J gene: TRBJ2-1
V gene: TRBV20-1
CDR3 DNA: TGCAGTGCTAGAGCGGGAAGCGGGGGGTATGACAATGAGCAGTTCTTC
CDR3 protein: CSARAGSGGYDNEQFF

D gene: TRBD2
clone size: -
J gene: TRBJ2-7
V gene: TRBV20-1
CDR3 DNA: TGCAGTGCTAGTAGCGAGCGGGGGTCTTCCTACGAGCAGTACTTC
CDR3 protein: CSASSERGSSYEQYF

D gene: -
clone size: -
J gene: TRBJ2-4
V gene: TRBV5-1
CDR3 DNA: TGCGCCAGCAGCTTGGAGGGGGCCAAAAACATTCAGTACTTC
CDR3 protein: CASSLEGAKNIQYF

D gene: -
clone size: few
J gene: TRBJ1-2
V gene: TRBV10-3
CDR3 DNA: TGTGCCATCAGTGGCCAGATTAACTATGGCTACACCTTC
CDR3 protein: CAISGQINYGYTF

D gene: -
clone size: few
J gene: TRBJ1-1
V gene: TRBV7-2
CDR3 DNA: TGTGCCAGCAGGCGCCGCGAGGCTGAAGCTTTCTTT
CDR3 protein: CASRRREAEAFF

D gene: TRBD2
clone size: -
J gene: TRBJ2-1
V gene: TRBV5-4
CDR3 DNA: TGTGCCAGCAGCTCGGGAGGACACTACATTGAGCAGTTCTTC
CDR3 protein: CASSSGGHYIEQFF

D gene: TRBD2
clone size: few
J gene: TRBJ2-3
V gene: TRBV5-1
CDR3 DNA: TGCGCCAGCACCCTAAGCGGGGTCACAGATACGCAGTATTTT
CDR3 protein: CASTLSGVTDTQYF

D gene: -
clone size: -
J gene: TRBJ2-7
V gene: TRBV6-2/TRBV6-3
CDR3 DNA: TGTGCCAGCAGTTACTCGAGGCAGCGACTACCCTACGAGCAGTACTTC
CDR3 protein: CASSYSRQRLPYEQYF

D gene: -
clone size: many
J gene: TRBJ1-5
V gene: TRBV6-6
CDR3 DNA: TGTGCCAGCGGACCCTCGGATAGCAATCAGCCCCAGCATTTT
CDR3 protein: CASGPSDSNQPQHF

D gene: -
clone size: few
J gene: TRBJ2-4
V gene: TRBV6-6
CDR3 DNA: TGTGCCAGCAGTTACCCCGGAGGCAAAAACATTCAGTACTTC
CDR3 protein: CASSYPGGKNIQYF

D gene: -
clone size: -
J gene: TRBJ1-1
V gene: TRBV20-1
CDR3 DNA: TGCAGTGCTAGAAGCCCAGGGTTCTCCACTGAAGCTTTCTTT
CDR3 protein: CSARSPGFSTEAFF

D gene: TRBD1
clone size: many
J gene: TRBJ2-3
V gene: TRBV5-1
CDR3 DNA: TGCGCCAGCAGCTTTCGTGGACAGGGACCAGATACGCAGTATTTT
CDR3 protein: CASSFRGQGPDTQYF

D gene: TRBD1
clone size: -
J gene: TRBJ2-5
V gene: TRBV6-6
CDR3 DNA: TGTGCCAGCAGTACAAACAGGGGAGAGACCCAGTACTTC
CDR3 protein: CASSTNRGETQYF

D gene: -
clone size: -
J gene: TRBJ2-5
V gene: TRBV5-1
CDR3 DNA: TGCGCCAGCAGCTGGCAACAGGGTCGGGGGGAGACCCAGTACTTC
CDR3 protein: CASSWQQGRGETQYF

D gene: -
clone size: -
J gene: TRBJ1-6
V gene: TRBV7-3
CDR3 DNA: TGTGCCAGCAGCTTAAGGGTACAGCAGGGGTATAATTCACCCCTCCACTTT
CDR3 protein: CASSLRVQQGYNSPLHF

D gene: -
clone size: -
J gene: TRBJ1-5
V gene: TRBV4-1
CDR3 DNA: TGCGCCAGCAGCCAAGGGAGGGCGCAGGGTAGCAATCAGCCCCAGCATTTT
CDR3 protein: CASSQGRAQGSNQPQHF

D gene: TRBD1
clone size: -
J gene: TRBJ2-1
V gene: TRBV29-1
CDR3 DNA: TGCAGCGCCGGGACAGGGTTCGTCCATGAGCAGTTCTTC
CDR3 protein: CSAGTGFVHEQFF

D gene: -
clone size: -
J gene: TRBJ1-2
V gene: TRBV5-4
CDR3 DNA: TGTGCCAGCAGCTTGGAGGTTGGAGTCGGCTACACCTTC
CDR3 protein: CASSLEVGVGYTF

D gene: -
clone size: few
J gene: TRBJ2-1
V gene: TRBV3-1
CDR3 DNA: TGTGCCAGCAGCCAAGATCCCGGGACCCATGAGCAGTTCTTC
CDR3 protein: CASSQDPGTHEQFF

D gene: TRBD1
clone size: -
J gene: TRBJ2-2
V gene: TRBV7-2
CDR3 DNA: TGTGCCAGCAGCTTCAACCGGGACAGCACCGGGGAGCTGTTTTTT
CDR3 protein: CASSFNRDSTGELFF

D gene: -
clone size: few
J gene: TRBJ1-2
V gene: TRBV4-3
CDR3 DNA: TGCGCCAGCAGCCAAGACGGCGGGGCCGTGAGGGGCTACACCTTC
CDR3 protein: CASSQDGGAVRGYTF

D gene: -
clone size: -
J gene: TRBJ2-5
V gene: TRBV20-1
CDR3 DNA: TGCAGTGCAAGAATCCAGGGAGAGACCCAGTACTTC
CDR3 protein: CSARIQGETQYF

D gene: TRBD2
clone size: few
J gene: TRBJ2-1
V gene: TRBV4-1
CDR3 DNA: TGCGCCAGCAGCCAGGGCGGGACTAGCGGCCGCTCCTACAATGAGCAGTTCTTC
CDR3 protein: CASSQGGTSGRSYNEQFF

D gene: -
clone size: few
J gene: TRBJ1-1
V gene: TRBV29-1
CDR3 DNA: TGCAGCGTTGTAGGCAGCGAAGCTTTCTTT
CDR3 protein: CSVVGSEAFF

D gene: -
clone size: -
J gene: TRBJ2-1
V gene: TRBV6-2/TRBV6-3
CDR3 DNA: TGTGCCAGCAGTAGTCCCGGGGGCCGGGTCAATGAGCAGTTCTTC
CDR3 protein: CASSSPGGRVNEQFF

D gene: -
clone size: few
J gene: TRBJ2-3
V gene: TRBV6-2/TRBV6-3
CDR3 DNA: TGTGCCAGCACCCCGCGGAGGAACACAGATACGCAGTATTTT
CDR3 protein: CASTPRRNTDTQYF

D gene: -
clone size: -
J gene: TRBJ2-3
V gene: TRBV4-3
CDR3 DNA: TGCGCCAGCAGCCAAGCGGACCTTAGAGGGGATACGCAGTATTTT
CDR3 protein: CASSQADLRGDTQYF

D gene: -
clone size: few
J gene: TRBJ1-4
V gene: TRBV19
CDR3 DNA: TGTGCCAGTAGCAACCGGGACACTGGACATGAAAAACTGTTTTTT
CDR3 protein: CASSNRDTGHEKLFF

D gene: -
clone size: -
J gene: TRBJ2-2
V gene: TRBV28
CDR3 DNA: TGTGCCAGCAGTCAAGGGGGGGACAGAACCGGGGAGCTGTTTTTT
CDR3 protein: CASSQGGDRTGELFF

D gene: -
clone size: few
J gene: TRBJ1-1
V gene: TRBV12-3/TRBV12-4
CDR3 DNA: TGTGCCAGCAGCCGGAATCGACAGTACTCCATAAACACTGAAGCTTTCTTT
CDR3 protein: CASSRNRQYSINTEAFF

D gene: -
clone size: many
J gene: TRBJ1-1
V gene: TRBV18
CDR3 DNA: TGTGCCAGCTCACTCGGAGAGAACACTGAAGCTTTCTTT
CDR3 protein: CASSLGENTEAFF

D gene: -
clone size: few
J gene: TRBJ2-1
V gene: TRBV9
CDR3 DNA: TGTGCCAGCGGTGCCAGGGGGGACTCCTACAATGAGCAGTTCTTC
CDR3 protein: CASGARGDSYNEQFF

D gene: TRBD2
clone size: few
J gene: TRBJ2-2
V gene: TRBV7-9
CDR3 DNA: TGTGCCAGCACCCTCGGGACTAGCGGGGCCACCGGGGAGCTGTTTTTT
CDR3 protein: CASTLGTSGATGELFF

D gene: TRBD2
clone size: -
J gene: TRBJ2-1
V gene: TRBV20-1
CDR3 DNA: TGCAGTGCTAGCGGGGGGGTTAGTGAGCAGTTCTTC
CDR3 protein: CSASGGVSEQFF

D gene: TRBD1
clone size: few
J gene: TRBJ1-2
V gene: TRBV4-1
CDR3 DNA: TGCGCCAGCAGCCACACAGGGGGCGGCTACACCTTC
CDR3 protein: CASSHTGGGYTF

D gene: -
clone size: few
J gene: TRBJ2-1
V gene: TRBV2
CDR3 DNA: TGTGCCGGATCCGGGGATTACAATGAGCAGTTCTTC
CDR3 protein: CAGSGDYNEQFF

D gene: TRBD1
clone size: few
J gene: TRBJ1-5
V gene: TRBV7-8
CDR3 DNA: TGTGCCAGCAGCAGTGGAGGGGGCGGAAGCAATCAGCCCCAGCATTTT
CDR3 protein: CASSSGGGGSNQPQHF

D gene: -
clone size: many
J gene: TRBJ2-3
V gene: TRBV5-1
CDR3 DNA: TGCGCCAGCAGGGAACGTCCTAGCACAGATACGCAGTATTTT
CDR3 protein: CASRERPSTDTQYF

D gene: -
clone size: few
J gene: TRBJ2-1
V gene: TRBV5-1
CDR3 DNA: TGCGCCAGCAGCTTTCGGCCTAGCGAGTACAATGAGCAGTTCTTC
CDR3 protein: CASSFRPSEYNEQFF